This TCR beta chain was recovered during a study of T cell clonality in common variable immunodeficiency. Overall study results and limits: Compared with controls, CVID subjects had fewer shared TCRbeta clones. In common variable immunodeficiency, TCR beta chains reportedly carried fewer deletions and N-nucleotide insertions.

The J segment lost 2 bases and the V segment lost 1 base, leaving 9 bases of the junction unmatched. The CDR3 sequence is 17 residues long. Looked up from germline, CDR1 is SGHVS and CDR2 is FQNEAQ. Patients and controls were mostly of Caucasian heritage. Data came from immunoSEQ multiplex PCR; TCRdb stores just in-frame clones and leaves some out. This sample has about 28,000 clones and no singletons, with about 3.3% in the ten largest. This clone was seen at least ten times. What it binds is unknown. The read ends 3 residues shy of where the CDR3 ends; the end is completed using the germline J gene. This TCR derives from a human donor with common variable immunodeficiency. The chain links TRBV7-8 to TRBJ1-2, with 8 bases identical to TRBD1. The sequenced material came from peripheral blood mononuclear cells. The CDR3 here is CASSLGDRGILNYGYTF. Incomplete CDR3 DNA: TGTGCCAGCAGCTTAGGAGACAGGGGTATCCTAAACTATGGC.